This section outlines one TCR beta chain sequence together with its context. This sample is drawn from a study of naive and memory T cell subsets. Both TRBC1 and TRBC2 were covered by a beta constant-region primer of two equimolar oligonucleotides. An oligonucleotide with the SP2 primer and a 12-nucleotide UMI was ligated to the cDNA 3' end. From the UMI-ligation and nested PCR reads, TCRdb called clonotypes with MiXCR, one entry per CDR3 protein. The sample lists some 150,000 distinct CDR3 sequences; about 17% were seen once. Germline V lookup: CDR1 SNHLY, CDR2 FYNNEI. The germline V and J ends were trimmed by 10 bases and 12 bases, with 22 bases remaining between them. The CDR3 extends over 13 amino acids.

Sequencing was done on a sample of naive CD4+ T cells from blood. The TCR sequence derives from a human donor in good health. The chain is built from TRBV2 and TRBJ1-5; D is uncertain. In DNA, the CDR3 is TGTGCCACCGCACTAGGGCTCGGTAGGAACCAGCATTTT. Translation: CATALGLGRNQHF.